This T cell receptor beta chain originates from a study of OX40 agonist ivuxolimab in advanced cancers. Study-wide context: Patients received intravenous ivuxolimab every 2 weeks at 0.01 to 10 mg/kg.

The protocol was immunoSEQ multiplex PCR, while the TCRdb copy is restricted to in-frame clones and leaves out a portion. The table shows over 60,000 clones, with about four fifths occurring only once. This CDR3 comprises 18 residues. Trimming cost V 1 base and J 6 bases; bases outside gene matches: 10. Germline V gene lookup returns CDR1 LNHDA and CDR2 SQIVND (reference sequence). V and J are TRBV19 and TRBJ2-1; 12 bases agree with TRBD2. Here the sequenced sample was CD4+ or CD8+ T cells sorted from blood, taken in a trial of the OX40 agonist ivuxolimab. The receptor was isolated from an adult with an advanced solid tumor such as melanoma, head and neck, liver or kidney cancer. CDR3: CASSIVAAGLAGSNEQFF. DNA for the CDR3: TGTGCCAGTAGTATAGTGGCGGCTGGACTAGCGGGGAGCAATGAGCAGTTCTTC.